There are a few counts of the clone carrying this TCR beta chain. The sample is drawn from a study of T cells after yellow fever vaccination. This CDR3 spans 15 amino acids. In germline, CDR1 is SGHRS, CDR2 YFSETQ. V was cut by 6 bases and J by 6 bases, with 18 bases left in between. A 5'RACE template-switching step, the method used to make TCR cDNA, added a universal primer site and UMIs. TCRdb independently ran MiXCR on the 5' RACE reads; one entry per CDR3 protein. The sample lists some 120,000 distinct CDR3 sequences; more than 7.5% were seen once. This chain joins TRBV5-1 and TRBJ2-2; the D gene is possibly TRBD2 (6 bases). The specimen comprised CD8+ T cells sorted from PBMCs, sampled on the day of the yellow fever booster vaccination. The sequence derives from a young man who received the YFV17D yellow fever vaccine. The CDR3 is CASTPKLGGPGELFF. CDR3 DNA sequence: TGCGCCAGCACCCCGAAATTGGGGGGACCCGGGGAGCTGTTTTTT.